These 11 T cell receptor beta chains were sequenced from one sample in a study of T-cell memory formation after mild COVID-19. TCRdb called the 5' RACE reads again in MiXCR, with one record for every CDR3 protein. The data show 200,000 to 300,000 distinct CDR3 sequences, roughly a sixth seen once. Sequencing was performed on PBMCs or a T cell subset sorted from them (not recorded which). The receptors were gathered from a man aged 18 to 29 who had mild COVID-19 (a few samples of this study predate the infection). Cell type and time point are not known.

The chain recombines TRBV5-5 with TRBJ2-5; D possibly corresponds to TRBD1 (6 bases). The CDR3 runs 14 residues. V dropped 3 bases and J dropped 5 bases, with 14 bases sitting between them. Germline V CDR1 and CDR2: SGHKS, YYEKEE (reference sequence). The CDR3 sequence: CASSWEGGRETQYF. CDR3 DNA: TGTGCCAGCAGCTGGGAAGGGGGTCGGGAGACCCAGTACTTC.

V is TRBV7-2 and J is TRBJ2-5; TRBD1 agrees at 9 bases. The CDR3 spans 15 residues. Germline V gene lookup returns CDR1 SGHTA and CDR2 FQGNSA. After removal of 2 bases from V and 2 bases from J, the junction contained 3 bases not matched to a gene. The DNA for the CDR3 is TGTGCCAGCAGCTTAAGCGGGACAGGGCAAGAGACCCAGTACTTC. Its protein product is CASSLSGTGQETQYF.

The rearrangement uses TRBV20-1 and TRBJ1-6; TRBD1 matches at 7 bases. Germline CDR1 DFQATT, CDR2 SNEGSKA (reference sequence). V trimming: 0 bases; J trimming: 10 bases; junction bases outside the gene matches: 6. CDR3 size: 14 residues. The chain's CDR3 is CSARERTGASPLHF. The CDR3 nucleotides read TGCAGTGCTAGAGAGCGAACAGGGGCCTCACCCCTCCACTTT.

This clonotype was seen a few times. CDR3 in amino acids: CASSQGATGELFF. The CDR3 DNA reads as TGTGCCAGCAGCCAGGGAGCCACCGGGGAGCTGTTTTTT. The J gene is TRBJ2-2, the V gene TRBV7-3; D possibly uses TRBD1 or TRBD2 (5 bases each). CDR1 and CDR2 from the germline V gene are SGHTA and FQGTGA. CDR3 length equals 13 residues. Trimming stripped 5 bases from V and 4 bases from J, with 8 bases between.

This chain uses TRBV6-5 with TRBJ1-1; a possible D gene is TRBD1 (5 bases). V lost 6 bases and J lost 0, with 14 bases in between. There are 15 residues in the CDR3. Per germline, CDR1 MNHEY and CDR2 SVGAGI. The CDR3 region is CASSPSAGMNTEAFF. The CDR3 DNA reads as TGTGCCAGCAGCCCCTCGGCAGGGATGAACACTGAAGCTTTCTTT.

This clonotype occurred many times. The J gene is TRBJ1-1, the V gene TRBV4-1; no clear D. CDR3 length equals 13 residues. The germline V gene encodes CDR1 MGHRA and CDR2 YSYEKL. V was trimmed by 4 bases and J by 4 bases, leaving 10 bases between them. The CDR3 nucleotides read TGCGCCAGCAGCCCCCGGGAGGTCACTGAAGCTTTCTTT. Its translation is CASSPREVTEAFF.

This clonotype appeared a single time. This sequence joins TRBV2 and TRBJ1-5; D is unresolved. V dropped 8 bases and J dropped 7 bases, with 15 bases sitting between them. The germline CDR1 and CDR2 sequences are SNHLY and FYNNEI. This CDR3 has 13 residues. This CDR3 is CASARAGWQPQHF. The CDR3 nucleotides are TGTGCCAGCGCTCGAGCGGGCTGGCAGCCCCAGCATTTT.

This clonotype was detected only a few times. The chain links TRBV7-2 to TRBJ1-6, with D uncertain. Trimming cost V 4 bases and J 9 bases, with 16 bases left between them. Germline V gene lookup returns CDR1 SGHTA and CDR2 FQGNSA. The CDR3 is made up of 15 amino acids. The CDR3 sequence: CASSSPALVGSPLHF. The CDR3 bases are TGTGCCAGCAGCTCTCCCGCTCTCGTAGGTTCACCCCTCCACTTT. Using reference TRBV7-2 and TRBJ1-6 for the parts outside the CDR3, the full variable domain is GAGVSQSPSNKVTEKGKDVELRCDPISGHTALYWYRQSLGQGLEFLIYFQGNSAPDKSGLPSDRFSAERTGGSVSTLTIQRTQQEDSAVYLCASSSPALVGSPLHFGNGTRLTVT.

The chain carries TRBV20-1 and TRBJ2-7; D is possibly TRBD1 (5 bases). CDR3 size: 13 residues. With 0 bases removed from V and 4 bases from J, the gap between germline ends came to 10 bases. Germline values: CDR1 DFQATT, CDR2 SNEGSKA (reference sequence). The CDR3 nucleotides are TGCAGTGCTAGAGATCCGACAGTTTACGAGCAGTACGTC. Its protein is CSARDPTVYEQYV.

The CDR3, as DNA: TGCAGTGCTAGGGGTGGGATCAGCTCCTATAATTCACCCCTCCACTTT. Translation gives CSARGGISSYNSPLHF. This sequence joins TRBV20-1 and TRBJ1-6, with D unresolved. This CDR3 is 16 amino acids long. V lost 3 bases and J lost 0, with 12 bases in between. CDR1 is DFQATT and CDR2 is SNEGSKA in the germline V gene (reference sequence).

This clonotype was counted between two and nine times. The rearrangement joins TRBV10-3 to TRBJ1-1; D uncertain. Germline-derived CDR1 and CDR2 are ENHRY and SYGVKD. Trimming cost V 6 bases and J 1 base, with 15 bases left between them. The CDR3 has 15 amino acids. CDR3: CAIRASGMGNTEAFF. The CDR3 DNA follows: TGTGCCATCAGGGCCTCCGGGATGGGGAACACTGAAGCTTTCTTT.